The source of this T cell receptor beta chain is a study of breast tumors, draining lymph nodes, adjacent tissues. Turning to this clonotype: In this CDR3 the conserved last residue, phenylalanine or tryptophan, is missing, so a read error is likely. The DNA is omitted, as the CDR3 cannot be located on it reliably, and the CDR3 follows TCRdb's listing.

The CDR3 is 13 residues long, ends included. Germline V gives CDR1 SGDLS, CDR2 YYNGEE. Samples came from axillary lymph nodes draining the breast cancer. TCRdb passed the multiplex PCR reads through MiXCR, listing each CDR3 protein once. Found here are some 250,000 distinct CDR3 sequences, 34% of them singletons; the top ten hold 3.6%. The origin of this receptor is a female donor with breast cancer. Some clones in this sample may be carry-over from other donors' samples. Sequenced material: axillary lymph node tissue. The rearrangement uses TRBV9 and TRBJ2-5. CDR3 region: CASSHADGYTFGS.